This T cell receptor beta chain was sequenced in a study of T-cell reconstitution after alpha-beta-depleted transplantation in children. Between the trimmed V and J ends, which lost 4 bases and 4 bases, there was a span of 22 bases. CDR1 and CDR2 (germline): SGHNT, YYREEE (reference sequence). The CDR3 has 17 amino acids. Preparation of the TCRbeta library used unique molecular identifiers. Each CDR3 protein gets one entry after TCRdb re-called the PCR reads with MiXCR. The sample lists about 690,000 distinct CDR3 sequences, roughly 15% occurring once. The clonotype comes from a human donor who donated a stem cell graft to a child with acute myeloid leukemia. This specimen was PBMCs from the stem cell graft donor, taken from the stem cell graft. The chain employs TRBV5-4 and TRBJ2-3; D unclear. This CDR3 reads CASSRIGLRGTPDTQYF. DNA of the CDR3: TGTGCCAGCAGCCGAATTGGGTTGCGAGGTACGCCAGATACGCAGTATTTT.